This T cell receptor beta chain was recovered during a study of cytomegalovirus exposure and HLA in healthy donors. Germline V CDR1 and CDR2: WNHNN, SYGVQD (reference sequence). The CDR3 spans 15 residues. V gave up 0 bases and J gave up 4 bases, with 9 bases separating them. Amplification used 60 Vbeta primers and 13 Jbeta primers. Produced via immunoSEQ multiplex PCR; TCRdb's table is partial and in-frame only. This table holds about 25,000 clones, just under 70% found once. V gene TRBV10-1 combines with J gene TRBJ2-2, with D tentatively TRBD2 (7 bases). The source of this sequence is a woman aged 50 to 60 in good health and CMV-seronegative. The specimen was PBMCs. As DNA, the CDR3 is TGCGCCAGCAGTGAGTCGGGGGGGCGCACCGGGGAGCTGTTTTTT. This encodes CASSESGGRTGELFF.